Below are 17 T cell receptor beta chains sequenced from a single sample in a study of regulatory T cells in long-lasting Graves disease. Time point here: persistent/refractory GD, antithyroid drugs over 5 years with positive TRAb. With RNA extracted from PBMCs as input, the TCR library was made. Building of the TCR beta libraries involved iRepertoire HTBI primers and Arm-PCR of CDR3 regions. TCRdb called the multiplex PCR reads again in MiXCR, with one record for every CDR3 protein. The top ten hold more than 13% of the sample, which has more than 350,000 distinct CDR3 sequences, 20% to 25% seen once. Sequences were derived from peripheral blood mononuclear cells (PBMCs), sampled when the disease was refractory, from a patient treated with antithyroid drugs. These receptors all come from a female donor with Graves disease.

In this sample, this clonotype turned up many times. The CDR3: CARLGFYGYTF. CDR3 coding DNA: TGTGCCAGATTGGGGTTCTATGGCTACACCTTC. V is TRBV6-1 and J is TRBJ1-2; no reliable D call. The ends were cut back, 9 bases at V and 4 bases at J, with 9 bases in the middle. CDR1 and CDR2 (germline): MNHNS, SASEGT. The CDR3 spans 11 residues.

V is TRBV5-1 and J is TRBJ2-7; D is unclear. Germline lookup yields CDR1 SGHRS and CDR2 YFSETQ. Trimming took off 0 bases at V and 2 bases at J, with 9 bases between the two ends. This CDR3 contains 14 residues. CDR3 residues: CASSLVAEAYEQYF. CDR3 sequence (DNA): TGCGCCAGCAGCTTGGTTGCAGAGGCCTACGAGCAGTACTTC.

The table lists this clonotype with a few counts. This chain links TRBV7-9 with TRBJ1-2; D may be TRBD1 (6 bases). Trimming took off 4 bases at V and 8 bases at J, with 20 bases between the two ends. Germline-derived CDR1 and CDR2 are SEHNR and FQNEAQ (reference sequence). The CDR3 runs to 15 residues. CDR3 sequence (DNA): TGTGCCAGCAGCTCAACCCCCGGGGGCCTGGAAGGCTACACCTTC. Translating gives CASSSTPGGLEGYTF.

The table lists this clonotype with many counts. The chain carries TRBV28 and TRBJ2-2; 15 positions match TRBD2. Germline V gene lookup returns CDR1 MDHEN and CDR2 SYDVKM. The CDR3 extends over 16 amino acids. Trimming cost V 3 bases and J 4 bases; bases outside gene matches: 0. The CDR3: CASSLGLAGGTGELFF. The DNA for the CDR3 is TGTGCCAGCAGTTTGGGACTAGCGGGAGGCACCGGGGAGCTGTTTTTT.

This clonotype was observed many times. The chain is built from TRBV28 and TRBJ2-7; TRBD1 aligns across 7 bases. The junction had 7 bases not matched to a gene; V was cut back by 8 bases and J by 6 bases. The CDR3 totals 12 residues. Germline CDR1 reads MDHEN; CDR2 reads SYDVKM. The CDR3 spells CASGTGVLEQYF. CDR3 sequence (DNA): TGTGCCAGCGGTACAGGGGTCCTCGAGCAGTACTTC. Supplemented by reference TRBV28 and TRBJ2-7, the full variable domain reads DVKVTQSSRYLVKRTGEKVFLECVQDMDHENMFWYRQDPGLGLRLIYFSYDVKMKEKGDIPEGYSVSREKKERFSLILESASTNQTSMYLCASGTGVLEQYFGPGTRLTVT.

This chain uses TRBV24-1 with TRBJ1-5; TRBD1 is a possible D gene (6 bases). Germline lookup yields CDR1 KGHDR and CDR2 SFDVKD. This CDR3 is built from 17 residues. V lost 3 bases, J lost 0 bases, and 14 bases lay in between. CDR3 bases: TGTGCCACCAGTGATGGGGCCAGGGGCCATAGCAATCAGCCCCAGCATTTT. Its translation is CATSDGARGHSNQPQHF.

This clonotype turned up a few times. The CDR3 DNA reads as TGTGCCAGCAGCGACAGAAACCACAGGGTGGGGAACACTGAAGCTTTCTTT. Residues: CASSDRNHRVGNTEAFF. The chain joins TRBV7-3 to TRBJ1-1; TRBD1 is a possible D gene (6 bases). The CDR3 length is 17 residues. CDR1 SGHTA and CDR2 FQGTGA come from the germline V gene. V lost 5 bases and J 1 base, leaving 20 bases between the germline ends.

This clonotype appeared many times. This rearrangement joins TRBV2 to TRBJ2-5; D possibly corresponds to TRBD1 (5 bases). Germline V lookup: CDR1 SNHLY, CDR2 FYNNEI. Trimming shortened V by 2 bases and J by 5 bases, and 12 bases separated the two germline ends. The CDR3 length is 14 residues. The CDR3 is CASSEQGSQETQYF. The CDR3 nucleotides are TGTGCCAGCAGTGAACAGGGAAGTCAGGAGACCCAGTACTTC.

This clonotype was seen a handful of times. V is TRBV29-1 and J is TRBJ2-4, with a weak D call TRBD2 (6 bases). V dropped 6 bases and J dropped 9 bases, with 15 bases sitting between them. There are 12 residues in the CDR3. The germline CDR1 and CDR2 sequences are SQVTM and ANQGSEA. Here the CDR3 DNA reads TGCAGCGTGGGCTCCCAGGGAGGCATTCAGTACTTC. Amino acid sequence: CSVGSQGGIQYF.

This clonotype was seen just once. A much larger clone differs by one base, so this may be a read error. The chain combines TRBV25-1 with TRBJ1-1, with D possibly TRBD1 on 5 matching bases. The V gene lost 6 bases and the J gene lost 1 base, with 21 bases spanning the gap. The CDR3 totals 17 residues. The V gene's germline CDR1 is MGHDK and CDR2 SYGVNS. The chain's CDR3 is CASRAPGAVVGNTEAFF. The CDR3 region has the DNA TGTGCCAGCAGGGCGCCTGGGGCAGTGGTGGGGAACACTGAAGCTTTCTTT.

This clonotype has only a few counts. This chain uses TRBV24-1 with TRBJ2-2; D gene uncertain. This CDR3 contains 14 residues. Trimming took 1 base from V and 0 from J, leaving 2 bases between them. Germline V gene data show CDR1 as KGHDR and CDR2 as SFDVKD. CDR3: CATSDLSNTGELFF. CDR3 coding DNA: TGTGCCACCAGTGATTTATCGAACACCGGGGAGCTGTTTTTT.

The CDR3 DNA is TGTGCCAGCAGTTACAGGCAAACTAACTATGGCTACACCTTC. Its translation is CASSYRQTNYGYTF. The chain employs TRBV6-2 or TRBV6-3 and TRBJ1-2, with no clear D. V was shortened by 2 bases and J by 0 bases, with 7 bases between the two germline ends. Germline CDR1 is MNHEY and CDR2 is SVGEGT. There are 14 residues in the CDR3.

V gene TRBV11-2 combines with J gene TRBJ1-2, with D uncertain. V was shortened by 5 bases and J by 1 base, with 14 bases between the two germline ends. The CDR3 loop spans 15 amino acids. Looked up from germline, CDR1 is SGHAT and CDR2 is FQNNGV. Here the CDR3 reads CASSPTSGGNYGYTF. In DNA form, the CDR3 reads TGTGCCAGCAGCCCTACCTCCGGCGGTAACTATGGCTACACCTTC.

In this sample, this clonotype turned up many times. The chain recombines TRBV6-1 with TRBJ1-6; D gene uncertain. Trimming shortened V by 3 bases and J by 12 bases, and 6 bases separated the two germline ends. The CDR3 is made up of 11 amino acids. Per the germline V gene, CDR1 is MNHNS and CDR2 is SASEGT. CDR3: CASSDNRPLHF. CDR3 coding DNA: TGTGCCAGCAGTGATAATAGACCCCTCCACTTT.

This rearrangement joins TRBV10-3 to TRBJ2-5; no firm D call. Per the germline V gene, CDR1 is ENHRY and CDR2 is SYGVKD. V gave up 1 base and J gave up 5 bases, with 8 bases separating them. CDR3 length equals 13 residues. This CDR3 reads CAISEFLSETQYF. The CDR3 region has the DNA TGTGCCATCAGTGAGTTTCTTTCCGAGACCCAGTACTTC.

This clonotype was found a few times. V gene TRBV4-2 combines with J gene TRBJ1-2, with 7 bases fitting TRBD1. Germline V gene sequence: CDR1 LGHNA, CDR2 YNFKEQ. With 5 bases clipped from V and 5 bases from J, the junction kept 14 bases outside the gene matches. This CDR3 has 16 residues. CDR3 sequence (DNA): TGTGCCAGCAGCGTAAGCAGGGAGGGGGCCCCTTATGGCTACACCTTC. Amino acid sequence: CASSVSREGAPYGYTF.

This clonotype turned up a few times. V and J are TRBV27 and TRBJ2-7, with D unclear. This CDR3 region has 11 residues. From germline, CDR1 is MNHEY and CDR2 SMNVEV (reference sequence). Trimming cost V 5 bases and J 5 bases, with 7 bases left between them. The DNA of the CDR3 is TGTGCCAGCAGTACGTTCAACGAGCAGTACTTC. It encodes CASSTFNEQYF.